This entry concerns a single T cell receptor beta chain. These data belong to a study of T cell responses to AZD1222 COVID-19 vaccine. The CDR3 length is 15 residues. The method was immunoSEQ multiplex PCR; TCRdb's version includes in-frame clones alone and lacks a portion of them. This repertoire shows some 120,000 clones, roughly 88% found once; its top ten account for over 5%. The receptor comes from an adult who received the AZD1222 COVID-19 vaccine. Sequenced here: peripheral blood, sampled 28 days after the second AZD1222 dose. This chain connects TRBV12-1 to TRBJ2-1; the table calls TRBD1, which could not be checked here. TRBV12-1 is shown as a pseudogene. The CDR3 here is CASSSGQGADNEQFF. The CDR3 coding sequence is TGTGCCAGCAGCTCCGGACAGGGGGCTGACAATGAGCAGTTCTTC.